These T cell receptor beta chains were read from a single sample in a study of blood T cell repertoires in COVID-19. The table came from immunoSEQ multiplex PCR; TCRdb's copy has only in-frame clones and leaves some out. The sample shows roughly 150,000 clones, roughly 80% of them seen only once. The specimen was PBMCs or T cells enriched from blood (not recorded which). The receptors here all came from a woman between 45 and 60 years old who had recovered from COVID-19. Both conserved end residues are part of each CDR3. Each record gives: J gene, clone size, V gene, D gene, CDR3 protein, CDR3 DNA. A D gene is named only where the DNA matches it firmly. For some rows the clone size is stated as once, few or many, or as a class when expanded; others skip it.

J: TRBJ1-2
size: .
V: TRBV18
D: .
CDR3: CASSPSAQLNYGYTF
DNA: TGTGCCAGCTCACCATCGGCACAGCTTAACTATGGCTACACCTTC

J: TRBJ1-4
size: .
V: TRBV7-2
D: .
CDR3: CASSLWQGEKLFF
DNA: TGTGCCAGCAGCTTATGGCAGGGGGAAAAACTGTTTTTT

J: TRBJ2-5
size: .
V: TRBV19
D: TRBD2
CDR3: CASSVQRGGQETQYF
DNA: TGTGCCAGTAGTGTCCAGCGGGGGGGCCAAGAGACCCAGTACTTC

J: TRBJ1-5
size: once
V: TRBV19
D: TRBD1
CDR3: CASSKRGQDASGIQPQHF
DNA: TGTGCCAGTAGTAAACGCGGACAGGACGCGTCGGGCATTCAGCCCCAGCATTTT

J: TRBJ2-6
size: .
V: TRBV29-1
D: .
CDR3: CSGQVLGANVLTF
DNA: TGCAGCGGGCAGGTCCTTGGGGCCAACGTCCTGACTTTC

J: TRBJ2-1
size: .
V: TRBV29-1
D: TRBD2
CDR3: CSVEEFVGSGGGNEQFF
DNA: TGCAGCGTTGAAGAGTTCGTTGGTAGCGGGGGTGGTAATGAGCAGTTCTTC

J: TRBJ1-5
size: .
V: TRBV7-9
D: .
CDR3: CASSLDAGASNQPQHF
DNA: TGTGCCAGCAGCTTAGACGCGGGGGCCAGCAATCAGCCCCAGCATTTT

J: TRBJ2-1
size: .
V: TRBV25-1
D: TRBD1
CDR3: CASSGTTGKYEQFF
DNA: TGTGCCAGCAGTGGTACGACAGGGAAGTATGAGCAGTTCTTC

J: TRBJ1-1
size: .
V: TRBV9
D: TRBD1
CDR3: CASSAGQENTEAFF
DNA: TGTGCCAGCAGCGCGGGACAGGAGAACACTGAAGCTTTCTTT

J: TRBJ2-7
size: once
V: TRBV3-1/TRBV3-2
D: TRBD2
CDR3: CASSLSGVSYEQYF
DNA: TGTGCCAGCAGCCTTAGCGGGGTTTCCTACGAGCAGTACTTC

J: TRBJ1-3
size: .
V: TRBV7-2
D: .
CDR3: CASSLTTGTGNTIYF
DNA: TGTGCCAGCAGCTTAACCACAGGGACTGGAAACACCATATATTTT

J: TRBJ2-2
size: .
V: TRBV5-1
D: TRBD2
CDR3: CASSLVGTSDTGELFF
DNA: TGCGCCAGCAGCTTGGTGGGGACTAGCGACACCGGGGAGCTGTTTTTT

J: TRBJ1-6
size: once
V: TRBV3-1/TRBV3-2
D: TRBD1
CDR3: CASTGTGYNSPLHF
DNA: TGTGCCAGCACGGGGACAGGCTATAATTCACCCCTCCACTTT

J: TRBJ2-3
size: .
V: TRBV12-5
D: .
CDR3: CASGSDSPFTDTQYF
DNA: TGTGCTAGTGGTTCCGACAGTCCATTCACAGATACGCAGTATTTT

J: TRBJ1-1
size: .
V: TRBV7-8
D: TRBD1
CDR3: CASSLTGALTEAFF
DNA: TGTGCCAGCAGCTTAACAGGGGCCCTCACTGAAGCTTTCTTT

J: TRBJ1-1
size: .
V: TRBV29-1
D: .
CDR3: CSVVKTRNTEAFF
DNA: TGCAGCGTTGTGAAGACTCGGAACACTGAAGCTTTCTTT

J: TRBJ1-6
size: .
V: TRBV9
D: .
CDR3: CASSARDSYNSPLHF
DNA: TGTGCCAGCAGCGCCCGAGACTCCTATAATTCACCCCTCCACTTT

J: TRBJ1-6
size: .
V: TRBV28
D: TRBD1
CDR3: CASSSTGAARNSPLHF
DNA: TGTGCCAGCAGTTCCACAGGGGCGGCACGGAATTCACCCCTCCACTTT

J: TRBJ2-5
size: .
V: TRBV18
D: .
CDR3: CASSEYQETQYF
DNA: TGTGCCAGCTCAGAGTACCAAGAGACCCAGTACTTC

J: TRBJ1-6
size: .
V: TRBV3-1/TRBV3-2
D: .
CDR3: CASSQDWSARGGSPLHF
DNA: TGTGCCAGCAGCCAAGATTGGTCAGCCCGAGGCGGTTCACCCCTCCACTTT

J: TRBJ2-1
size: once
V: TRBV28
D: TRBD2
CDR3: CASSPQTSGGPYNEQFF
DNA: TGTGCCAGCAGTCCCCAGACTAGCGGGGGACCCTACAATGAGCAGTTCTTC

J: TRBJ1-1
size: once
V: TRBV5-1
D: TRBD1
CDR3: CASSPTGDQRAFF
DNA: TGCGCCAGCAGCCCGACAGGGGATCAGAGGGCTTTCTTT

J: TRBJ2-5
size: .
V: TRBV3-1/TRBV3-2
D: .
CDR3: CASSQGGDIGGETQYF
DNA: TGTGCCAGCAGCCAAGGAGGAGACATCGGAGGAGAGACCCAGTACTTC

J: TRBJ1-2
size: .
V: TRBV7-9
D: TRBD1
CDR3: CASSSRGNYGYTF
DNA: TGTGCCAGCAGCTCCAGGGGGAACTATGGCTACACCTTC

J: TRBJ1-2
size: .
V: TRBV23-1
D: .
CDR3: CADLGNGYTF
DNA: TGCGCCGATCTAGGCAATGGCTACACCTTC

J: TRBJ1-4
size: .
V: TRBV6-5
D: .
CDR3: CASSRGDLNEKLFF
DNA: TGTGCCAGCAGCAGGGGAGATCTCAATGAAAAACTGTTTTTT

J: TRBJ1-4
size: .
V: TRBV29-1
D: .
CDR3: CSARTGFNEKLFF
DNA: TGCAGCGCGAGAACAGGGTTTAATGAAAAACTGTTTTTT

J: TRBJ1-1
size: .
V: TRBV10-3
D: TRBD1
CDR3: CAISEFPGQGSTEAFF
DNA: TGTGCCATCAGTGAATTCCCGGGACAGGGGTCCACTGAAGCTTTCTTT

J: TRBJ1-5
size: .
V: TRBV2
D: .
CDR3: CASGTEDQPQHF
DNA: TGTGCCAGCGGTACCGAGGATCAGCCCCAGCATTTT

J: TRBJ1-1
size: .
V: TRBV5-5
D: .
CDR3: CASSLDRARMNTEAFF
DNA: TGTGCCAGCAGCTTGGACAGGGCCCGCATGAACACTGAAGCTTTCTTT

J: TRBJ2-5
size: .
V: TRBV4-1
D: TRBD1
CDR3: CASSQDPGQGQETQYF
DNA: TGCGCCAGCAGCCAAGATCCGGGACAGGGCCAAGAGACCCAGTACTTC

J: TRBJ1-5
size: .
V: TRBV6-5
D: .
CDR3: CASSQNGHSNQPQHF
DNA: TGTGCCAGCAGCCAAAATGGACACAGCAATCAGCCCCAGCATTTT

J: TRBJ1-1
size: .
V: TRBV12-3/TRBV12-4
D: .
CDR3: CASSLIGVAFF
DNA: TGTGCCAGCAGTTTAATCGGGGTCGCTTTCTTT

J: TRBJ2-7
size: once
V: TRBV19
D: TRBD1
CDR3: CASRSTGGYEQYF
DNA: TGTGCCTCTCGGAGTACAGGGGGCTACGAGCAGTACTTC

J: TRBJ1-5
size: .
V: TRBV27
D: .
CDR3: CASTPGGGNPNQPQHF
DNA: TGTGCCAGCACCCCTGGAGGTGGGAACCCCAATCAGCCCCAGCATTTT

J: TRBJ1-5
size: .
V: TRBV28
D: .
CDR3: CASTGRTSRRGQPQHF
DNA: TGTGCCAGCACCGGGCGGACATCACGGCGGGGTCAGCCCCAGCATTTT

J: TRBJ2-5
size: .
V: TRBV10-3
D: .
CDR3: CAISVEGAGETQYF
DNA: TGTGCCATCAGTGTAGAGGGGGCGGGGGAGACCCAGTACTTC

J: TRBJ2-7
size: few
V: TRBV30
D: .
CDR3: CALDSYYEQYF
DNA: TGTGCCTTGGACAGCTACTACGAGCAGTACTTC

J: TRBJ2-3
size: few
V: TRBV6-4
D: TRBD2
CDR3: CASSVLAGSTDTQYF
DNA: TGTGCCAGCAGTGTACTAGCGGGGAGCACAGATACGCAGTATTTT

J: TRBJ1-1
size: .
V: TRBV19
D: TRBD1
CDR3: CASTGPWGRGLTEAFF
DNA: TGTGCCAGTACGGGGCCTTGGGGCAGGGGGCTCACTGAAGCTTTCTTT

J: TRBJ1-6
size: .
V: TRBV10-3
D: .
CDR3: CAISDSGNSPLHF
DNA: TGTGCCATCAGTGATTCGGGTAATTCACCCCTCCACTTT

J: TRBJ1-4
size: .
V: TRBV10-3
D: .
CDR3: CAISDNPGSLNEKLFF
DNA: TGTGCCATCAGTGACAACCCAGGGTCCCTTAATGAAAAACTGTTTTTT

J: TRBJ2-6
size: .
V: TRBV14
D: .
CDR3: CASSQFDSGANVLTF
DNA: TGTGCCAGCTCACAATTCGACTCTGGGGCCAACGTCCTGACTTTC

J: TRBJ2-2
size: .
V: TRBV9
D: .
CDR3: CASSVAGPGGELFF
DNA: TGTGCCAGCAGCGTAGCGGGTCCGGGGGGGGAGCTGTTTTTT

J: TRBJ1-4
size: once
V: TRBV3-1/TRBV3-2
D: TRBD1
CDR3: CASSQPGTGGVGEKLFF
DNA: TGTGCCAGCAGCCAACCTGGGACAGGGGGCGTAGGTGAAAAACTGTTTTTT

J: TRBJ1-6
size: .
V: TRBV9
D: TRBD1
CDR3: CASSVGQGIRNSPLHF
DNA: TGTGCCAGCAGCGTAGGACAGGGGATTCGGAATTCACCCCTCCACTTT

J: TRBJ2-1
size: once
V: TRBV19
D: TRBD1
CDR3: CASSTGQAQGYNEQFF
DNA: TGTGCCAGTAGTACCGGACAGGCTCAGGGATACAATGAGCAGTTCTTC

J: TRBJ2-7
size: .
V: TRBV19
D: TRBD1
CDR3: CASSGQGSYEQYF
DNA: TGTGCCAGTAGTGGACAGGGCTCCTACGAGCAGTACTTC

J: TRBJ1-2
size: .
V: TRBV7-2
D: .
CDR3: CASSPGQRGYTF
DNA: TGTGCCAGCAGCCCCGGACAGAGGGGCTACACCTTC